What follows are 14 T cell receptor beta chains derived from one specimen sequenced in a study of immune cell composition in non-small cell lung cancer. The protocol was immunoSEQ multiplex PCR, while the TCRdb copy is restricted to in-frame clones and leaves out a portion. Of around 1,100 clones detected, over 65% appear once; the ten largest clones hold roughly 5%. Sequencing used lung tumor tissue. The receptors originated from a human donor with non-small cell lung cancer.

The chain recombines TRBV5-1 with TRBJ1-1, with a tentative D call TRBD1 (6 bases). The V gene lost 3 bases and the J gene lost 1 base, with 10 bases spanning the gap. This CDR3 is 14 amino acids long. From germline, CDR1 is SGHRS and CDR2 YFSETQ. CDR3 in amino acids: CASSSGQPNTEAFF. The CDR3 coding sequence is TGCGCCAGCAGCTCCGGACAGCCGAACACTGAAGCTTTCTTT.

This clone was counted only a few times. In nucleotides, the CDR3 is TGTGCCAGCACTGAGGGAGGAGGCGACAACGAGCAGTACTTC. Translated, it gives CASTEGGGDNEQYF. The rearrangement links TRBV2 to TRBJ2-7; possible D gene TRBD2, 6 bases. The CDR3 loop spans 14 amino acids. Trimming removed 7 bases at V and 5 bases at J, with 18 bases between. Germline values: CDR1 SNHLY, CDR2 FYNNEI.

This chain connects TRBV7-6 to TRBJ1-1, with D possibly TRBD1 on 5 matching bases. CDR1 SGHVS and CDR2 FNYEAQ come from the germline V gene. The CDR3 has 14 amino acids. Trimming removed 4 bases from V and 0 bases from J, with 9 bases in between. CDR3 protein: CASSYDSMNTEAFF. CDR3 nucleotides: TGTGCCAGCAGCTACGACAGCATGAACACTGAAGCTTTCTTT.

The chain uses TRBV6-4 and TRBJ2-1; 7 bases fit TRBD1. This CDR3 is 15 amino acids long. In germline, CDR1 is MRHNA, CDR2 SNTAGT. The J segment lost 6 bases and the V segment lost 6 bases, leaving 11 bases of the junction unmatched. The chain's CDR3 is CASSSQQGPGNEQFF. The DNA for the CDR3 is TGTGCCAGCAGCTCCCAACAGGGGCCCGGCAATGAGCAGTTCTTC.

A few counts support this clone. The chain employs TRBV7-2 and TRBJ2-5; 7 positions agree with TRBD1. CDR1 is SGHTA, CDR2 FQGNSA, per germline. This CDR3 has 13 amino acids. The J segment lost 4 bases and the V segment lost 5 bases, leaving 4 bases of the junction unmatched. The CDR3 DNA follows: TGTGCCAGCAGCGAAAGGACAGGAGAGACCCAGTACTTC. It specifies CASSERTGETQYF.

The CDR3 sequence: CATSRRGTSGRPYEQYF. The CDR3 nucleotides read TGTGCCACCAGCAGAAGAGGGACTAGCGGGAGACCCTACGAGCAGTACTTC. The V call is TRBV15, the J call TRBJ2-7; TRBD2 agrees at 14 bases. Germline assignment: CDR1 LNHNV and CDR2 YYDKDF (reference sequence). V trimming: 2 bases; J trimming: 2 bases; junction bases outside the gene matches: 5. The CDR3 totals 17 residues.

This chain uses TRBV29-1 with TRBJ2-1, with 13 bases identical to TRBD2. This CDR3 contains 15 residues. The germline V gene has CDR1 SQVTM and CDR2 ANQGSEA. Trimming at V came to 7 bases and at J to 4 bases, leaving 7 bases not matched to a gene. DNA for the CDR3: TGCAGCGGAGGACTAGCGGGAGCGGGTTACAATGAGCAGTTCTTC. Its translation is CSGGLAGAGYNEQFF.

J is TRBJ1-5 and V is TRBV9, with D uncertain. This CDR3 comprises 13 residues. V was shortened by 4 bases and J by 9 bases, with 14 bases between the two germline ends. The V gene's germline CDR1 is SGDLS and CDR2 YYNGEE. The CDR3 DNA is TGTGCCAGCAGCCCTACCGGGTCCGGGCCCCAGCATTTT. This translates into CASSPTGSGPQHF.

This clone was seen a few times. The V gene is TRBV19, the J gene TRBJ2-3; 11 nucleotides align to TRBD2. The V gene's germline CDR1 is LNHDA and CDR2 SQIVND (reference sequence). J gave up 6 bases and V 11 bases, and 13 bases lay outside the gene matches. The CDR3 length is 15 residues. CDR3 sequence reads: CAVQAPGLAVDTQYF. The CDR3 DNA reads as TGTGCCGTTCAGGCTCCGGGACTAGCGGTTGATACGCAGTATTTT.

This clone was observed a few times. The J gene is TRBJ1-1, the V gene TRBV19, with D unresolved. Germline CDR1 LNHDA, CDR2 SQIVND (reference sequence). This CDR3 is 12 amino acids long. Trimming cost V 7 bases and J 1 base, with 7 bases left between them. The CDR3 is CASTLRNTEAFF. CDR3 sequence (DNA): TGTGCCAGTACCTTGAGGAACACTGAAGCTTTCTTT.

This clone has a single count. The chain recombines TRBV5-4 with TRBJ1-1, with 12 bases fitting TRBD1. With V trimmed by 3 bases and J by 0 bases, 6 bases remained unmatched. CDR1 and CDR2 (germline): SGHNT, YYREEE (reference sequence). The CDR3 totals 17 residues. Here the CDR3 reads CASSSGQGAGMNTEAFF. As DNA, the CDR3 is TGTGCCAGCAGCTCGGGACAGGGGGCGGGCATGAACACTGAAGCTTTCTTT. The full variable domain, rest sourced from reference TRBV5-4 and TRBJ1-1, is ETGVTQSPTHLIKTRGQQVTLRCSSQSGHNTVSWYQQALGQGPQFIFQYYREEENGRGNFPPRFSGLQFPNYSSELNVNALELDDSALYLCASSSGQGAGMNTEAFFGQGTRLTVV.

The rearrangement links TRBV7-8 to TRBJ2-7; 8 bases are shared with TRBD2. The V and J ends lost 5 bases and 4 bases, in that order; junction bases with no gene match: 7. Germline CDR1 and CDR2: SGHVS and FQNEAQ. This CDR3 is 14 amino acids long. The CDR3 coding sequence is TGTGCCAGCAGCGACCCCGGGACTAGTTACGAGCAGTACTTC. Its translation is CASSDPGTSYEQYF.

CDR3: CASLKGVTNEKLFF. For the CDR3, the DNA is TGTGCCAGTTTAAAGGGGGTAACTAATGAAAAACTGTTTTTT. The V gene is TRBV2, the J gene TRBJ1-4, with D possibly being TRBD1 (6 bases). The V and J ends lost 9 bases and 1 base respectively, with 12 bases between them. Germline CDR1 and CDR2: SNHLY and FYNNEI. CDR3 size: 14 residues. Looking up the rest from reference TRBV2 and TRBJ1-4 gives the full variable domain: EPEVTQTPSHQVTQMGQEVILRCVPISNHLYFYWYRQILGQKVEFLVSFYNNEISEKSEIFDDQFSVERPDGSNFTLKIRSTKLEDSAMYFCASLKGVTNEKLFFGSGTQLSVL.

The genes are TRBV7-8 and TRBJ2-2; D might be TRBD2 (5 bases). V dropped 1 base and J dropped 3 bases, with 15 bases sitting between them. Germline assignment: CDR1 SGHVS and CDR2 FQNEAQ. The CDR3 covers 17 residues. Here the CDR3 DNA reads TGTGCCAGCAGCTTAGGGGGTGGGAGTGGCGACACCGGGGAGCTGTTTTTT. It is translated as CASSLGGGSGDTGELFF.